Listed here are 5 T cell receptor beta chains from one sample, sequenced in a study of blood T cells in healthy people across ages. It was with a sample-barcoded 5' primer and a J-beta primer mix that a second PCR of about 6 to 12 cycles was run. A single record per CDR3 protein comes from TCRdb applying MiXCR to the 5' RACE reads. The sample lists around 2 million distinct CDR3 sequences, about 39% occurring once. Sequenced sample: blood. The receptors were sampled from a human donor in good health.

The CDR3 DNA reads as TGTGCCATCAGTGAGGTGGGTTACAATGAGCAGTTCTTC. It yields the protein CAISEVGYNEQFF. The chain is built from TRBV10-3 and TRBJ2-1; D gene uncertain. The CDR3 length is 13 residues. V was cut by 2 bases and J by 4 bases, with 6 bases left in between. The germline V gene encodes CDR1 ENHRY and CDR2 SYGVKD.

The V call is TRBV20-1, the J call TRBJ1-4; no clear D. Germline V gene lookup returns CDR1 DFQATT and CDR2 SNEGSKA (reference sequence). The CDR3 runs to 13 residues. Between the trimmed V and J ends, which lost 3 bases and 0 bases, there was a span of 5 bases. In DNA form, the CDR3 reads TGCAGTGCTAGTCAGACAACTAATGAAAAACTGTTTTTT. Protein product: CSASQTTNEKLFF.

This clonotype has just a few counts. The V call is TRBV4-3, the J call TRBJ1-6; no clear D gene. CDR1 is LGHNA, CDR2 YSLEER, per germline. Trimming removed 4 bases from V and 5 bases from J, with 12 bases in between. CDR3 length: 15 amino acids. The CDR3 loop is CASSPREADNSPLHF. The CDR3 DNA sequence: TGCGCCAGCAGCCCTAGGGAGGCAGATAATTCACCCCTCCACTTT.

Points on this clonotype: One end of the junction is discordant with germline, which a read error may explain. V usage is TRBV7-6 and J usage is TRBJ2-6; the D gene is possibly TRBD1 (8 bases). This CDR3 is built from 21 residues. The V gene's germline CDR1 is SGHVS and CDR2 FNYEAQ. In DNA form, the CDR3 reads TGTGCCAGCAGGGCTCCAATGGACAGGGAGGGCACATACTCTGGGGCCAACGTCCGGACTTTC. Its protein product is CASRAPMDREGTYSGANVRTF. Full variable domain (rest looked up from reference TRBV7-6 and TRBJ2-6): GAGVSQSPRYKVTKRGQDVALRCDPISGHVSLYWYRQALGQGPEFLTYFNYEAQQDKSGLPNDRFSAERPEGSISTLTIQRTEQRDSAMYRCASRAPMDREGTYSGANVRTFGAGSRLTVL.

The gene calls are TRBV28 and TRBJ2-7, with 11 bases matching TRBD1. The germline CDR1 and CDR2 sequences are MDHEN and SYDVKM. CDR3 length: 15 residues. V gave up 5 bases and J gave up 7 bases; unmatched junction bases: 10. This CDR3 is CASSPLGTGGREQYF. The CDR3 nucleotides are TGTGCCAGCAGTCCACTGGGGACAGGGGGTCGGGAGCAGTACTTC.